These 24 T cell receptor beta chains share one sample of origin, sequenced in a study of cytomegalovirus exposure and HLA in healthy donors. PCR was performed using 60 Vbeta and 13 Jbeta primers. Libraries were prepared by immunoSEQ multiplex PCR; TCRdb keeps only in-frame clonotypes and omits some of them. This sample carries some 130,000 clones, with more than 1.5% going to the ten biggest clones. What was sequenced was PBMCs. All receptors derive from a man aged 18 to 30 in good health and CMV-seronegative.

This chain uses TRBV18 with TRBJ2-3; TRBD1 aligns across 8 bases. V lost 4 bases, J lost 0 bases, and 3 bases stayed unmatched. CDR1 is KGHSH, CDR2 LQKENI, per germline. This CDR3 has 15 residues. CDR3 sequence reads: CASSRDRGSTDTQYF. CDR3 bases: TGTGCCAGCTCACGAGACAGGGGTAGCACAGATACGCAGTATTTT.

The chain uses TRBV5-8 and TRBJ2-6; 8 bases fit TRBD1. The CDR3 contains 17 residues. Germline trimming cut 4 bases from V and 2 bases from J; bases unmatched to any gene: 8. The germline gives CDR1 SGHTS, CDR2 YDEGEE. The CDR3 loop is CASSPGQGAPGANVLTF. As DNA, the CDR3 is TGTGCCAGCAGCCCCGGACAGGGAGCTCCTGGGGCCAACGTCCTGACTTTC.

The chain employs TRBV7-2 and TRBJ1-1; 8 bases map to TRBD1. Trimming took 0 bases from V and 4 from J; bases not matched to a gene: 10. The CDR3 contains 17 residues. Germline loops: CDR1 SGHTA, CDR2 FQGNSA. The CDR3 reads CASSLALGNRGSTEAFF. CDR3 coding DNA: TGTGCCAGCAGCTTAGCGTTGGGTAACAGGGGGAGCACTGAAGCTTTCTTT.

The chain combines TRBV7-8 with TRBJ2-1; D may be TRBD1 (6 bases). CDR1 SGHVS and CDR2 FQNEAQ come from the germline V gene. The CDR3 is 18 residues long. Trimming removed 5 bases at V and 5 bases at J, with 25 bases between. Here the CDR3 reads CASSTTGRRTNFHNEQFF. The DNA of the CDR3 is TGTGCCAGCAGCACCACAGGGCGCCGAACAAACTTTCACAATGAGCAGTTCTTC.

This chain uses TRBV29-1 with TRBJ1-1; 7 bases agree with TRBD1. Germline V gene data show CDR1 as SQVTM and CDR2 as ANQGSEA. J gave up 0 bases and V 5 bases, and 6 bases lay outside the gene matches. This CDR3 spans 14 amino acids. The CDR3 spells CSVKQGNMNTEAFF. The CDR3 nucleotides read TGCAGCGTTAAACAGGGGAACATGAACACTGAAGCTTTCTTT.

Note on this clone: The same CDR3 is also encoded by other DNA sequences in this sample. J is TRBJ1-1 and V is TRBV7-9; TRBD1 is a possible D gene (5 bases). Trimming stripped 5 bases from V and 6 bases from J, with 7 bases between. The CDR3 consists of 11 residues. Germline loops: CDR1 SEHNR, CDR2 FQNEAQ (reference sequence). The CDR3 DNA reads TGTGCCAGCAGCCCGGGGGCTGAAGCTTTCTTT. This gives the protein CASSPGAEAFF.

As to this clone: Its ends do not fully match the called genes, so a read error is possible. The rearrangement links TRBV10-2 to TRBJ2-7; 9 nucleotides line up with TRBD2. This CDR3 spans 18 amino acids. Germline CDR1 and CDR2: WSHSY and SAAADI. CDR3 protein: CTSCITSGLRGGCYEQYF. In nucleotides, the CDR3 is TGCACCAGCTGTATCACTAGCGGGCTTAGAGGTGGATGCTACGAGCAGTACTTC.

CDR3 sequence: CASSLGQSNQPQHF. The CDR3 region has the DNA TGTGCCAGCAGCTTGGGACAGTCTAATCAGCCCCAGCATTTT. The chain links TRBV5-6 to TRBJ1-5, with D possibly matching TRBD1 (5 bases). This CDR3 is built from 14 residues. CDR1 and CDR2 (germline): SGHDT, YYEEEE. Trimming shortened V by 0 bases and J by 4 bases, and 8 bases separated the two germline ends.

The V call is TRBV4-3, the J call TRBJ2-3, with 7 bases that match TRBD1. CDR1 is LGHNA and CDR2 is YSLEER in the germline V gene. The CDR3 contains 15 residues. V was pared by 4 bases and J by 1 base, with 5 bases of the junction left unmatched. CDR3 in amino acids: CASSPSGQRTDTQYF. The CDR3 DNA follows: TGCGCCAGCAGCCCCTCGGGACAGCGCACAGATACGCAGTATTTT.

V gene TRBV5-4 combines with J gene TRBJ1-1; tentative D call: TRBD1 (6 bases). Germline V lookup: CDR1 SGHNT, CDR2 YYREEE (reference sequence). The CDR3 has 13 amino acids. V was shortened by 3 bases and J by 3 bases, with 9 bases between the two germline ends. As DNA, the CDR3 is TGTGCCAGCAGCTGGGGGCGGGACACTGAAGCTTTCTTT. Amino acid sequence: CASSWGRDTEAFF.

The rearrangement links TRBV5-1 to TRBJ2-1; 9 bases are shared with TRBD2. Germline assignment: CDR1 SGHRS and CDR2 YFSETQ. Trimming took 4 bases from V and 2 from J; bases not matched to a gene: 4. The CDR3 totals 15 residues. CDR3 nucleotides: TGCGCCAGCAGCGGGGGACTAGCCCCCTACAATGAGCAGTTCTTC. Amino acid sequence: CASSGGLAPYNEQFF. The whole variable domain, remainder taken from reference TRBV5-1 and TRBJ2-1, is KAGVTQTPRYLIKTRGQQVTLSCSPISGHRSVSWYQQTPGQGLQFLFEYFSETQRNKGNFPGRFSGRQFSNSRSEMNVSTLELGDSALYLCASSGGLAPYNEQFFGPGTRLTVL.

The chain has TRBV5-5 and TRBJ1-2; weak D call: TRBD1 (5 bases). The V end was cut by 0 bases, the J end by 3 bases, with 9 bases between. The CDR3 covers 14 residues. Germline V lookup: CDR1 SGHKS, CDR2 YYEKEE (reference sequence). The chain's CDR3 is CASSLGGGDYGYTF. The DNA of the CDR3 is TGTGCCAGCAGCTTGGGGGGGGGAGACTATGGCTACACCTTC.

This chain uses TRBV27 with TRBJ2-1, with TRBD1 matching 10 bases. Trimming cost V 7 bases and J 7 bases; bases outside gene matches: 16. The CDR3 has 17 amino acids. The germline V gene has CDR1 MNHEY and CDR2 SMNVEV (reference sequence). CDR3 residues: CASTNPPGQGNHNEQFF. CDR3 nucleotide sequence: TGTGCCAGCACCAACCCCCCGGGACAGGGGAATCATAATGAGCAGTTCTTC.

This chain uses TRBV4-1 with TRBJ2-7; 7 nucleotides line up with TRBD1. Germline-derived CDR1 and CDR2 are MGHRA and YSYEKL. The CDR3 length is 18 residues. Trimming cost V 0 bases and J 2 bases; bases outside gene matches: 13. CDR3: CASSQDRDSPTWTYEQYF. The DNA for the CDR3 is TGCGCCAGCAGCCAAGACAGGGACAGCCCTACGTGGACCTACGAGCAGTACTTC.

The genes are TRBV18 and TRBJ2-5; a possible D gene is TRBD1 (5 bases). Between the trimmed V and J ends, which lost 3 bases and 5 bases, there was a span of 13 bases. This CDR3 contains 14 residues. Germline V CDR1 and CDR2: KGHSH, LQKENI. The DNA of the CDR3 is TGTGCCAGCTCACCGTCAGGGTGGGGTGAGACCCAGTACTTC. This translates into CASSPSGWGETQYF.

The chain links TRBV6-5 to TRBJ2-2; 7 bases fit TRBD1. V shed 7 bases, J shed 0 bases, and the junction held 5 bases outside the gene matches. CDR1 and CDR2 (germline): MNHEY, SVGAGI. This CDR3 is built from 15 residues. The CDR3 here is CASTPTGTNTGELFF. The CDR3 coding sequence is TGTGCCAGCACCCCGACAGGGACGAACACCGGGGAGCTGTTTTTT.

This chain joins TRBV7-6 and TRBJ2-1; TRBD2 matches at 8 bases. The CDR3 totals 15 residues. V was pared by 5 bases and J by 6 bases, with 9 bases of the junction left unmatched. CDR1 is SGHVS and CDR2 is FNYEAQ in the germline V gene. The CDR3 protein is CASSPRAGAGNEQFF. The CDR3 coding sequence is TGTGCCAGCAGCCCCAGAGCGGGAGCGGGCAATGAGCAGTTCTTC.

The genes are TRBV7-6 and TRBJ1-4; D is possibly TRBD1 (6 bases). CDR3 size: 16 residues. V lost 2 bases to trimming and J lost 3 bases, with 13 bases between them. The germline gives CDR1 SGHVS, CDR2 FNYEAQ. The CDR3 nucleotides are TGTGCCAGCAGCTTAACAGGGAGGGTGGCTAATGAAAAACTGTTTTTT. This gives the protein CASSLTGRVANEKLFF.

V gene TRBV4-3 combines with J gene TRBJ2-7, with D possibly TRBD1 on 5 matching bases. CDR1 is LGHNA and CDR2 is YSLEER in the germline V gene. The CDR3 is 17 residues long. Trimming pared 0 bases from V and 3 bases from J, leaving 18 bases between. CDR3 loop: CASSQESDSPTLYEQYF. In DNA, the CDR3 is TGCGCCAGCAGCCAAGAAAGCGACAGCCCGACCCTCTACGAGCAGTACTTC.

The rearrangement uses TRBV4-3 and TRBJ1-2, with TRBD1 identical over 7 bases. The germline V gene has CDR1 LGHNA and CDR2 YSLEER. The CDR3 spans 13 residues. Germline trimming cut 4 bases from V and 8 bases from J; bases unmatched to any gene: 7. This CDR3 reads CASSPTGVEGYTF. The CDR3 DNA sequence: TGCGCCAGCAGCCCAACAGGGGTGGAAGGCTACACCTTC.

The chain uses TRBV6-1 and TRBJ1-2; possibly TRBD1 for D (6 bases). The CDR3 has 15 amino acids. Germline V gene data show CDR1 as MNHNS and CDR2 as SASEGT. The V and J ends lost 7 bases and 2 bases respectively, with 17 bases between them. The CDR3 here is CASTRLWTDNYGYTF. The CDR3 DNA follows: TGTGCCAGCACTCGTCTCTGGACAGACAACTATGGCTACACCTTC.

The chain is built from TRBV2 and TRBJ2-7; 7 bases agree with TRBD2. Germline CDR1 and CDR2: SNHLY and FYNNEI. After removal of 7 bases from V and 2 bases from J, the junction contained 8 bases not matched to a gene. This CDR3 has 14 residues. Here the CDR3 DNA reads TGTGCCAGCACCGGAGCGGGATTAACCTACGAGCAGTACTTC. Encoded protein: CASTGAGLTYEQYF.

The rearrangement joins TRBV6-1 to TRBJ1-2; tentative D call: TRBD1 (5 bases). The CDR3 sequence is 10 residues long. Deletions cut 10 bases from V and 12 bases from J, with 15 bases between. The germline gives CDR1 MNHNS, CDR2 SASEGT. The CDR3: CATAPGRNTF. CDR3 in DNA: TGTGCCACGGCCCCAGGGCGCAACACCTTC.

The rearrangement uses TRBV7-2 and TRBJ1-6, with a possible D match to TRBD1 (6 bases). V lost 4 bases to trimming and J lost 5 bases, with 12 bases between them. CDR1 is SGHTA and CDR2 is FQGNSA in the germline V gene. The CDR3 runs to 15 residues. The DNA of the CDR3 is TGTGCCAGCAGCTCCAGGGGTTTTGATAATTCACCCCTCCACTTT. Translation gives CASSSRGFDNSPLHF.